The clone carrying this TCR beta chain was seen a few times. Its target is not known. Sequencing was performed with immunoSEQ multiplex PCR; in TCRdb, only in-frame clones are kept and a portion is missing. This table has around 31,000 clones, 82% appearing once. The sample originates from a study of T cells in narcolepsy. Findings of the study overall: Autoreactive clone sequences were missing from some blood memory CD4+ repertoires. Healthy controls reportedly lacked the autoreactive clonotypes serially found in patients' blood.

The germline V and J ends were trimmed by 5 bases and 16 bases, with 15 bases remaining between them. The CDR3 totals 12 residues. Germline CDR1 reads LNHDA; CDR2 reads SQIVND (reference sequence). The genes are TRBV19 and TRBJ1-6; D unclear. The specimen was CD45RA- memory CD4+ T cells from PBMCs. This TCR was recovered from a human donor with narcolepsy. The CDR3 spells CASSPQAGLLHF. Written as DNA, the CDR3 is TGTGCCAGTAGTCCCCAAGCCGGGTTGCTCCACTTT.